This record covers a single T cell receptor beta chain. Its specificity is not known. This record comes from a study of cytomegalovirus exposure and HLA in healthy donors. Sequenced by immunoSEQ multiplex PCR; TCRdb stores in-frame clones only, minus some. The table has 140,000 to 150,000 clones, approximately 90% seen once; the top ten hold 0.6% to 0.8%. Findings of the study overall: The listing of 160 or so TCR beta chains classed them as cytomegalovirus-associated. Most observed TCR sequences were rare, whereas some public TCRs were detected in many donors.

This CDR3 is 15 amino acids long. Per the germline V gene, CDR1 is LGHNT and CDR2 is FRNRAP. V gave up 3 bases and J gave up 1 base; unmatched junction bases: 4. The TCR originated in a man aged 18 to 30 in good health and CMV-seronegative. This chain joins TRBV12-5 and TRBJ2-5, with 8 positions matching TRBD1. The sequencing input was PBMCs. CDR3 bases: TGTGCTAGTGGTTTTACAGGGGGTTTCCAAGAGACCCAGTACTTC. Translation gives CASGFTGGFQETQYF. Based on the CDR3 plus reference TRBV12-5 and TRBJ2-5, the full variable domain is DARVTQTPRHKVTEMGQEVTMRCQPILGHNTVFWYRQTMMQGLELLAYFRNRAPLDDSGMPKDRFSAEMPDATLATLKIQPSEPRDSAVYFCASGFTGGFQETQYFGPGTRLLVL.